This entry is about one T cell receptor (beta chain). This record comes from a study of blood T cell repertoires in COVID-19. Study overall: Acute-phase and convalescent COVID-19 samples originated in the United States, Italy and Spain. PBMCs, B-cell-depleted T cells, or T cells were the source of the cDNA or gDNA that made up the material.

Authors' methods: For nucleated cells, counts were estimated from reference gene primer amplification. Data came from immunoSEQ multiplex PCR; TCRdb stores just in-frame clones and leaves some out. The V and J calls and the clone size are those of that table, but D and trimming were determined from the DNA. The sample includes fewer than 250,000 clones, almost 85% of them seen just once. Germline CDR1 reads MNHEY; CDR2 reads SVGAGI. The V end was cut by 8 bases, the J end by 0 bases, with 17 bases between. This CDR3 has 15 amino acids. Material for sequencing was peripheral blood. The genes are TRBV6-5 and TRBJ2-7; D unresolved. This clonotype originated in a middle-aged man with acute or convalescent COVID-19. This CDR3 is CASFFPEYCSYEQYF. Here the CDR3 DNA reads TGTGCCAGCTTTTTTCCGGAGTATTGCTCCTACGAGCAGTACTTC.